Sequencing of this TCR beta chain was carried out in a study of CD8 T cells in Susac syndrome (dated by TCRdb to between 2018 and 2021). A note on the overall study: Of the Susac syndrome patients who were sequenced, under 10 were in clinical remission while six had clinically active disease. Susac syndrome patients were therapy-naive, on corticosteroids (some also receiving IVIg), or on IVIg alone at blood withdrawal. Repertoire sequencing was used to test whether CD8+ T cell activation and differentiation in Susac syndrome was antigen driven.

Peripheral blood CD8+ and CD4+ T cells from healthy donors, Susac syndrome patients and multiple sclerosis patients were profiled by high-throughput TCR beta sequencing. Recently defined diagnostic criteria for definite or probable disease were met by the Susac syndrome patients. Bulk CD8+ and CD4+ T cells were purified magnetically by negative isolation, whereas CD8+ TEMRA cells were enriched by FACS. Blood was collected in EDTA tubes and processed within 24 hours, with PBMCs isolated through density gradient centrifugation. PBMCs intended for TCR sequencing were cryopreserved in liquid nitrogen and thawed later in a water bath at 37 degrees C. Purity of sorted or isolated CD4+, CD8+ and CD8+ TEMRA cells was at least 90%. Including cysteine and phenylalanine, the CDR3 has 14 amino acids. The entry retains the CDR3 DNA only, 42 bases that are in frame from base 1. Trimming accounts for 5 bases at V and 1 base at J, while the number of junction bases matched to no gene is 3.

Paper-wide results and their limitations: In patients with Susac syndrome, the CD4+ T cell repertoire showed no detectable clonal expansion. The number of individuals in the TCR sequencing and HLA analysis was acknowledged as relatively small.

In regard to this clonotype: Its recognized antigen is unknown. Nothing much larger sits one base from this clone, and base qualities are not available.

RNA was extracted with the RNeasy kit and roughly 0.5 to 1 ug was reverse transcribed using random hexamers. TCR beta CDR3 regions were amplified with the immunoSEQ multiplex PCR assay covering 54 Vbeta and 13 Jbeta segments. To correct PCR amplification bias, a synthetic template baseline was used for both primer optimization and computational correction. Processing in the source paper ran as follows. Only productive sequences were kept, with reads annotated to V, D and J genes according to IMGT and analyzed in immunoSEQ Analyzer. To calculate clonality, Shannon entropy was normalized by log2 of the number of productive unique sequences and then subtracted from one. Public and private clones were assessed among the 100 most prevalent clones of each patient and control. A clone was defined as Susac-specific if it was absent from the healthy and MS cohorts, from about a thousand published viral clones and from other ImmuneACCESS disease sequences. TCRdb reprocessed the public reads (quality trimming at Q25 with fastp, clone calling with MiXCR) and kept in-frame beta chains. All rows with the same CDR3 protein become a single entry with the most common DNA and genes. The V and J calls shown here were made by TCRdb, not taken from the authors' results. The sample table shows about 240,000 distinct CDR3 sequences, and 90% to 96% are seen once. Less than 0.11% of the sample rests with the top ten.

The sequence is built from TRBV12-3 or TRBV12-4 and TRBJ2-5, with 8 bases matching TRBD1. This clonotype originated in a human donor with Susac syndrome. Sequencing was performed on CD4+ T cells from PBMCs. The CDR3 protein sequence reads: CASSGQGPQETQYF. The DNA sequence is TGTGCCAGCAGTGGACAGGGACCCCAAGAGACCCAGTACTTC.